This T cell receptor (beta chain) was sequenced for a study of spatial heterogeneity in lung cancer (dated by TCRdb to between 2018 and 2021). A note on the overall study: Samples were obtained from about 69 patients with early-stage, untreated non-small cell lung cancer from the lung TRACERx cohort. Follow-up PBMC samples were sequenced whenever available, with the median time to follow-up being about two years after resection. More beta-chain than alpha-chain transcripts were consistently detected, likely reflecting higher beta-chain transcript abundance. In the raw uncorrected reads, each unique combination of TCR and UMI appeared more than ten times on average. TCR alpha and beta repertoires were quantitatively compared across multiple tumor regions, matched nontumor lung and blood in non-small cell lung cancer. The study linked features of the TCR repertoire to counts of nonsynonymous mutations, which were determined by whole-exome sequencing of tumor tissue. Both alpha and beta chains were TCR-sequenced in samples taken at surgery, namely 220 tumor regions, around 64 matched nontumor lung samples and 55 to 60 PBMC samples. General findings and caveats noted by the study authors: Ubiquitous expanded tumor TCRs were found in blood more often at tumor resection than at routine follow-up. Additional single-cell paired TCR alpha and beta sequencing was considered necessary to confirm, at a functional level, the hypothesis that regional TCRs recognize regional mutations. Only about 14 patients were included in comparisons of baseline and follow-up blood repertoires.

What this sample's time point label stands for: blood at routine non-recurrence follow-up after resection. Without any cell sorting, TCR sequencing was performed on whole RNA extracted either from tumor and nontumor lung tissue or from cryopreserved PBMC samples. Patients were selected for TCR sequencing only if sufficient RNA was available from at least two tumor regions. CDR1 and CDR2, per the germline V gene (reference sequence), are SEHNR and FQNEAQ. The junction shows trimming of 11 bases on V and 0 bases on J, plus 5 bases between the germline ends. The CDR3 runs 12 amino acids, cysteine and phenylalanine included. The retained sequence is limited to the CDR3, 36 bases, with the frame set at the first base. In its sample, this clonotype was seen a few times. Its antigen remains unidentified. Base quality data are lacking; no much larger clone is found one base away. Libraries were constructed by 5' RACE. Instrument on record: NextSeq 500. The TCR library protocol attached a unique molecular identifier to each TCR cDNA molecule to allow correction of PCR and sequencing errors. Per the source publication's procedure: TCR identification, UMI-based error correction and CDR3 extraction were performed with Decombinator tools. TCRs above a frequency of 2 per 1,000, corresponding to the top 1% of the tumor frequency distribution, were defined as expanded. Renyi diversity was calculated using the R vegan package after each repertoire was subsampled 100 times to 5,000 TCRs. CDR3 similarity networks were built from amino acid triplet string-kernel similarity, with CDR3s being connected when pairwise similarity was above 0.82. In TCRdb, the public reads were trimmed at Q25 with fastp and aligned with MiXCR, with productive beta chains retained. Rows matching on CDR3 protein sequence are summarized as one entry with the most common DNA and genes. The V and J calls, along with clone size, are taken from TCRdb and not from the paper's own processing. Within this sample are roughly 70,000 distinct CDR3 sequences, with nearly 9% of them counted one time only. Of the sample, 1.5% to 2% is held by the ten largest clones.

The clonotype originates from a female donor with early-stage non-small cell lung cancer. The sequencing here drew on PBMCs, taken at follow-up. This sequence uses TRBV7-9 and TRBJ2-6; the D gene remains uncertain. The CDR3 corresponds to CAFPSGANVLTF. The DNA reads as follows: TGTGCCTTTCCCTCTGGGGCCAACGTCCTGACTTTC.